The 10 T cell receptor beta chains reported below all come from one sample, sequenced in a study of shared clonotypes between healthy human individuals. Sequencing used immunoSEQ multiplex PCR; TCRdb keeps in-frame clones, though not all of them. The sample shows approximately 720,000 clones, approximately 79% of them seen only once. Sequencing was done on a sample of memory CD4+ T cells sorted from blood. Subset in this sample: CD45RA-negative fraction. All receptors derive from a woman aged 25-40 years in good health.

V gene TRBV11-3 combines with J gene TRBJ2-1; TRBD1 agrees at 9 bases. CDR1 is SGHNT, CDR2 YENEEA, per germline. With V trimmed by 5 bases and J by 11 bases, 7 bases remained unmatched. CDR3 size: 13 residues. CDR3 nucleotides: TGTGCCAGCAGCCTAAGGGGACAGGGCAAGCAGTTCTTC. It codes for CASSLRGQGKQFF.

The chain has TRBV6-5 and TRBJ2-7; 10 bases line up with TRBD2. This CDR3 has 16 residues. From germline, CDR1 is MNHEY and CDR2 SVGAGI. V dropped 4 bases and J dropped 3; count of bases not matched to a gene: 9. The DNA of the CDR3 is TGTGCCAGCAGTTGGGCTAGCGGGAGCTCGGTCTACGAGCAGTACTTC. Amino acid sequence: CASSWASGSSVYEQYF.

The V call is TRBV5-1, the J call TRBJ2-3; 14 bases line up with TRBD2. The ends lost 2 bases at V and 14 bases at J; junction bases unmatched: 7. This CDR3 comprises 14 residues. CDR1 and CDR2 from the germline V gene are SGHRS and YFSETQ. DNA for the CDR3: TGCGCCAGCAGCTTCGGGACTAGCGGGAGCGTGTGGTATTTT. Encoded protein: CASSFGTSGSVWYF.

The rearrangement uses TRBV4-1 and TRBJ1-2; D is undetermined. The CDR3 covers 14 residues. V lost 2 bases, J lost 3 bases, and 10 bases lay in between. Germline lookup yields CDR1 MGHRA and CDR2 YSYEKL. Here the CDR3 DNA reads TGCGCCAGCAGCCAATCTGCCGGAGACTATGGCTACACCTTC. It translates to CASSQSAGDYGYTF.

The V and J genes are TRBV5-4 and TRBJ2-1; D is uncertain. This CDR3 has 16 amino acids. CDR1 and CDR2 (germline): SGHNT, YYREEE (reference sequence). Trimming cost V 2 bases and J 0 bases, with 12 bases left between them. The CDR3: CASSFGPRFSYNEQFF. The CDR3, as DNA: TGTGCCAGCAGCTTTGGGCCTAGATTCTCCTACAATGAGCAGTTCTTC.

The chain joins TRBV19 to TRBJ2-7, with D possibly TRBD1 on 6 matching bases. Germline-derived CDR1 and CDR2 are LNHDA and SQIVND (reference sequence). Trimming left V 8 bases short and J 2 bases short, with 16 bases between. The CDR3 extends over 14 amino acids. DNA for the CDR3: TGTGCCAGTCGGCAAGGGGCAGGGGCCTACGAGCAGTACTTC. This encodes CASRQGAGAYEQYF. The entire variable domain, with the rest obtained from reference TRBV19 and TRBJ2-7, is as follows: DGGITQSPKYLFRKEGQNVTLSCEQNLNHDAMYWYRQDPGQGLRLIYYSQIVNDFQKGDIAEGYSVSREKKESFPLTVTSAQKNPTAFYLCASRQGAGAYEQYFGPGTRLTVT.

The chain uses TRBV14 and TRBJ2-6; no clear D gene. The CDR3 extends over 16 amino acids. Trimming cost V 1 base and J 0 bases, with 7 bases left between them. Germline CDR1 is SGHDN and CDR2 is FVKESK. The CDR3 is CASSQAPDSGANVLTF. The CDR3 DNA follows: TGTGCCAGCAGCCAAGCTCCGGACTCTGGGGCCAACGTCCTGACTTTC.

This chain links TRBV6-5 with TRBJ2-7; D call uncertain. Germline-derived CDR1 and CDR2 are MNHEY and SVGAGI. The CDR3 totals 13 residues. V gave up 6 bases and J gave up 3 bases, with 12 bases separating them. In DNA, the CDR3 is TGTGCCAGCAGGAAGGTTTCACGCTACGAGCAGTACTTC. Its protein is CASRKVSRYEQYF.

This sequence joins TRBV28 and TRBJ1-5, with 7 bases matching TRBD1. J was trimmed by 11 bases and V by 6 bases; bases with no gene match: 16. Germline loops: CDR1 MDHEN, CDR2 SYDVKM. This CDR3 region has 15 residues. CDR3 region: CASRGRGEGRGTQHF. CDR3 in DNA: TGTGCCAGCAGGGGCCGCGGGGAGGGCAGGGGGACCCAGCATTTT.

V usage is TRBV19 and J usage is TRBJ2-1; 8 positions match TRBD2. Germline V CDR1 and CDR2: LNHDA, SQIVND (reference sequence). J was trimmed by 2 bases and V by 6 bases; bases with no gene match: 9. CDR3 length equals 16 residues. This chain's CDR3 is CASSKSSGKAYNEQFF. In DNA, the CDR3 is TGTGCCAGTAGCAAAAGTAGCGGGAAGGCCTACAATGAGCAGTTCTTC.